The clone carrying this TCR beta chain was counted ten times or more. Trimming shortened V by 2 bases and J by 6 bases, and 4 bases separated the two germline ends. Germline V gives CDR1 LGHDT, CDR2 YNNKEL (reference sequence). The CDR3 has 11 amino acids. The source of the sample is a study of spatial heterogeneity in lung cancer. On the study more broadly: The donor group consisted of around 77 patients who had untreated, early-stage non-small cell lung cancer.

Single TCR cDNA molecules each had their own unique molecular identifier. MiXCR was run by TCRdb on the 5' RACE reads, yielding one entry per CDR3 protein. This table holds around 110,000 distinct CDR3 sequences, 10% to 15% found once. Regarding time point: blood at routine non-recurrence follow-up after resection. Unsorted whole RNA of tumor, nontumor lung or frozen PBMC was sequenced. J is TRBJ1-2 and V is TRBV3-1; D unresolved. The source material was PBMCs, sampled at follow-up. The clonotype comes from a male donor with early-stage non-small cell lung cancer. As DNA, the CDR3 is TGTGCCAGCAGCCAATGGCATGGCTACACCTTC. Encoded protein: CASSQWHGYTF.